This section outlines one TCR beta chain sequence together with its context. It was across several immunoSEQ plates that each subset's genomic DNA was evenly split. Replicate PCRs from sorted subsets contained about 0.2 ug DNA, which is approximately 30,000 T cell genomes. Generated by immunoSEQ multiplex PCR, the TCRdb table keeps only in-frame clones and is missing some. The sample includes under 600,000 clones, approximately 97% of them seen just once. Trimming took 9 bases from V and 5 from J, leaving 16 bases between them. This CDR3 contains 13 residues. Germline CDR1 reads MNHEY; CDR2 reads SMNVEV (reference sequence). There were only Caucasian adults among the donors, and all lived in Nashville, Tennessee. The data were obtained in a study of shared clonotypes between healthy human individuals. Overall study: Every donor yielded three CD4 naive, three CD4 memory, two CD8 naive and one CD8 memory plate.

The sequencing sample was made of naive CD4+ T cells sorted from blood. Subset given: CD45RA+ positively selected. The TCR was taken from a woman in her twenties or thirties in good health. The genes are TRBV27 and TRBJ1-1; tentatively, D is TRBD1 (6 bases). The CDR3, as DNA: TGTGCCAGTGGCCACCCCGGGACAACTGAAGCTTTCTTT. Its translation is CASGHPGTTEAFF.